This TCR beta chain was profiled in a study of blood T cell repertoires in COVID-19. Only in-frame clones appear in the TCRdb table, and some are missing; sequencing was by immunoSEQ multiplex PCR. The table lists 300,000 to 450,000 clones, about 85% of them singletons. This clonotype was obtained from a woman under 30 with acute or convalescent COVID-19. The sequenced sample consisted of peripheral blood.

CDR3 in amino acids: CASSLGGPEGYTF. CDR3 nucleotide sequence: TGTGCCAGCAGCCTAGGGGGCCCAGAGGGCTACACCTTC. This sequence joins TRBV3-1 (or the pseudogene TRBV3-2) and TRBJ1-2; 7 nucleotides align to TRBD1. J was trimmed by 8 bases and V by 4 bases; bases with no gene match: 7. CDR1 LGHDT and CDR2 YNNKEL come from the germline V gene (reference sequence). CDR3 length: 13 amino acids.